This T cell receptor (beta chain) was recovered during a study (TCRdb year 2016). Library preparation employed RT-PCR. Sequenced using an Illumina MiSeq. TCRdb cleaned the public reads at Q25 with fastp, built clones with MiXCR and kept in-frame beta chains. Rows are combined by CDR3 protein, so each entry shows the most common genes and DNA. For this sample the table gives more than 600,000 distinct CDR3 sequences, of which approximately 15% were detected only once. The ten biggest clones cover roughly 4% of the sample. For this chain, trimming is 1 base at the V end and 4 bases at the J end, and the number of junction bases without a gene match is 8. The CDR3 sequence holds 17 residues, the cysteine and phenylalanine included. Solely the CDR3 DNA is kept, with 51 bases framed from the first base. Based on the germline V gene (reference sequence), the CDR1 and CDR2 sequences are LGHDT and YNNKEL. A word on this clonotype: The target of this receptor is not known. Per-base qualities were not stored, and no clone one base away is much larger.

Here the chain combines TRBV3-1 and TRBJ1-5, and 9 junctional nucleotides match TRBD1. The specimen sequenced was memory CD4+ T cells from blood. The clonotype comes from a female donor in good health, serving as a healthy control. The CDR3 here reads CASSQAHPGQGNQPQHF. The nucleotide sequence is TGTGCCAGCAGCCAAGCTCACCCGGGACAGGGTAATCAGCCCCAGCATTTT.